Shown below are 27 T cell receptor beta chains from a single sample sequenced in a study of post-analysis software for immune sequencing data. Unique molecular identifiers were present in the TCR beta cDNA libraries. One entry per CDR3 protein, called by TCRdb with MiXCR from the PCR reads. The table shows 740,000 or so distinct CDR3 sequences, with approximately 50% occurring only once. No cognate antigen is known for these TCRs. Study findings and constraints: Higher frequency in patients than in controls was seen for roughly five TRBV segments, with TRBV5-6, TRBV5-1 and TRBV20-1 among them.

Material for sequencing was blood. All receptors derive from a girl between 10 and 17 years old with multiple sclerosis.

The chain couples TRBV5-5 to TRBJ2-7; TRBD2 aligns across 8 bases. Germline lookup yields CDR1 SGHKS and CDR2 YYEKEE (reference sequence). This CDR3 is 15 amino acids long. The trim removed 0 bases at V and 6 bases at J, leaving 8 bases unmatched. CDR3 loop: CASSLALAGNPEQYF. CDR3 sequence (DNA): TGTGCCAGCAGCTTGGCGTTAGCGGGGAACCCCGAGCAGTACTTC.

The V and J genes are TRBV7-3 and TRBJ1-4; weak D call: TRBD1 (5 bases). Germline V lookup: CDR1 SGHTA, CDR2 FQGTGA. The CDR3 contains 13 residues. V was pared by 1 base and J by 10 bases, with 10 bases between. Here the CDR3 reads CASSLKAGTKLFF. CDR3 nucleotide sequence: TGTGCCAGCAGCTTAAAAGCAGGGACAAAACTGTTTTTT.

The gene calls are TRBV29-1 and TRBJ2-1; TRBD1 agrees at 10 bases. The CDR3 runs 16 residues. V was clipped by 1 base and J by 5 bases; unmatched bases: 8. The V gene's germline CDR1 is SQVTM and CDR2 ANQGSEA. The CDR3 sequence is CSVEVLRDRGHNEQFF. The CDR3, as DNA: TGCAGCGTTGAAGTGCTCCGGGACAGGGGCCACAATGAGCAGTTCTTC.

The chain links TRBV20-1 to TRBJ2-1; D call uncertain. The CDR3 sequence is 12 residues long. Germline V gene lookup returns CDR1 DFQATT and CDR2 SNEGSKA (reference sequence). Trimming took off 5 bases at V and 8 bases at J, with 13 bases between the two ends. The CDR3 DNA follows: TGCAGTGCTCTCCAAGCCGGCGATGAGCAGTTCTTC. Amino acid sequence: CSALQAGDEQFF.

The chain employs TRBV19 and TRBJ1-1, with D unclear. The CDR3 totals 13 residues. The germline V gene has CDR1 LNHDA and CDR2 SQIVND (reference sequence). Deletions cut 7 bases from V and 1 base from J, with 10 bases between. The CDR3 spells CASTPTANTEAFF. In DNA form, the CDR3 reads TGTGCCAGTACCCCGACCGCGAACACTGAAGCTTTCTTT.

The V call is TRBV7-3, the J call TRBJ2-1, with TRBD2 identical over 14 bases. Near its end, the DNA agrees better with TRBJ2-7, so the J call may be wrong. There are 14 residues in the CDR3. Per the germline V gene, CDR1 is SGHTA and CDR2 is FQGTGA. The CDR3 coding sequence is TGTGCCAGCAGCACGGGACTAGCGGGGGCAGAGCAGTACTTC. This translates into CASSTGLAGAEQYF.

This clonotype was picked up a small number of times. The V call is TRBV29-1, the J call TRBJ1-1, with unresolved D. This CDR3 spans 12 amino acids. V was shortened by 6 bases and J by 10 bases, with 18 bases between the two germline ends. Germline loops: CDR1 SQVTM, CDR2 ANQGSEA. The CDR3 nucleotides are TGCAGCGTAATAAAAGAGGCGTATCGAGCTTTCTTT. Amino acid sequence: CSVIKEAYRAFF.

The V gene is TRBV3-1, the J gene TRBJ2-5, with 12 bases fitting TRBD2. The CDR3 runs to 18 residues. Unmatched junction bases numbered 15, after V lost 5 bases and J lost 5 bases. CDR1 is LGHDT and CDR2 is YNNKEL in the germline V gene (reference sequence). The CDR3 DNA reads as TGTGCCAGCAGCGACCCAGGACTAGCGGGATGGGAGGGCGAGACCCAGTACTTC. Translation gives CASSDPGLAGWEGETQYF.

The chain combines TRBV29-1 with TRBJ1-1; D not certain. This CDR3 comprises 11 residues. Germline V gene data show CDR1 as SQVTM and CDR2 as ANQGSEA. Trimming removed 3 bases from V and 5 bases from J, with 7 bases in between. The CDR3 here is CSVERWTEAFF. DNA of the CDR3: TGCAGCGTTGAGAGGTGGACTGAAGCTTTCTTT.

The DNA of the CDR3 is TGCGCCAGCAGCCAAGAGGCAGGACAGAACACTGAAGCTTTCTTT. It specifies CASSQEAGQNTEAFF. The chain has TRBV4-1 and TRBJ1-1; D might be TRBD1 (5 bases). CDR1 and CDR2 (germline): MGHRA, YSYEKL. The germline V and J ends were trimmed by 0 bases and 1 base, with 9 bases remaining between them. The CDR3 contains 15 residues.

The rearrangement links TRBV5-1 to TRBJ2-7; D is unclear. Looked up from germline, CDR1 is SGHRS and CDR2 is YFSETQ. V gave up 0 bases and J gave up 0 bases, with 13 bases separating them. The CDR3 runs to 16 residues. CDR3 DNA: TGCGCCAGCAGCTTGGTGGCGAGAGGCGTCTCCTACGAGCAGTACTTC. Translated, it gives CASSLVARGVSYEQYF.

This clonotype has more than one count but fewer than ten. The chain recombines TRBV2 with TRBJ2-7; D is unclear. The CDR3 consists of 12 residues. Looked up from germline, CDR1 is SNHLY and CDR2 is FYNNEI. V lost 6 bases and J 5 bases, leaving 11 bases between the germline ends. Here the CDR3 reads CASSGDGDEQYF. Written as DNA, the CDR3 is TGTGCCAGCAGCGGCGACGGCGACGAGCAGTACTTC. Filled out from reference TRBV2 and TRBJ2-7, the complete variable domain reads EPEVTQTPSHQVTQMGQEVILRCVPISNHLYFYWYRQILGQKVEFLVSFYNNEISEKSEIFDDQFSVERPDGSNFTLKIRSTKLEDSAMYFCASSGDGDEQYFGPGTRLTVT.

This clonotype was counted between two and nine times. The chain links TRBV29-1 to TRBJ1-5; 9 bases match TRBD1. V gave up 6 bases and J gave up 5 bases; unmatched junction bases: 5. Germline CDR1 reads SQVTM; CDR2 reads ANQGSEA. CDR3 length equals 13 residues. The CDR3 DNA is TGCAGCGTGAAGGGACAGGGACATCAGCCCCAGCATTTT. Its protein is CSVKGQGHQPQHF. Together with reference TRBV29-1 and TRBJ1-5, the CDR3 gives the full variable domain: SAVISQKPSRDICQRGTSLTIQCQVDSQVTMMFWYRQQPGQSLTLIATANQGSEATYESGFVIDKFPISRPNLTFSTLTVSNMSPEDSSIYLCSVKGQGHQPQHFGDGTRLSIL.

This rearrangement joins TRBV7-9 to TRBJ2-7; 10 bases map to TRBD1. The CDR3 has 18 residues. Germline V gene data show CDR1 as SEHNR and CDR2 as FQNEAQ (reference sequence). J lost 3 bases, V lost 2 bases, and 13 bases had no gene match. The CDR3 loop is CASSLLRGGTGAHYEQYF. In nucleotides, the CDR3 is TGTGCCAGCAGCTTATTACGGGGTGGGACAGGGGCCCACTACGAGCAGTACTTC.

CDR3 sequence reads: CATSRDGSGAYEQYF. In DNA form, the CDR3 reads TGTGCCACCAGCAGAGATGGAAGCGGCGCCTACGAGCAGTACTTC. V is TRBV15 and J is TRBJ2-7; possibly TRBD2 for D (5 bases). The ends were cut back, 0 bases at V and 2 bases at J, with 11 bases in the middle. CDR3 length equals 15 residues. Germline CDR1 is LNHNV and CDR2 is YYDKDF (reference sequence). The full variable domain, rest sourced from reference TRBV15 and TRBJ2-7, is DAMVIQNPRYQVTQFGKPVTLSCSQTLNHNVMYWYQQKSSQAPKLLFHYYDKDFNNEADTPDNFQSRRPNTSFCFLDIRSPGLGDTAMYLCATSRDGSGAYEQYFGPGTRLTVT.

This clonotype was observed a handful of times. The rearrangement links TRBV12-3 or TRBV12-4 to TRBJ2-5; D possibly uses TRBD1 or TRBD2 (5 bases each). V lost 1 base to trimming and J lost 5 bases, with 20 bases between them. This CDR3 has 17 residues. This CDR3 is CASSLGRTGTQGETQYF. CDR3 in DNA: TGTGCCAGCAGTTTAGGACGGACCGGGACCCAGGGCGAGACCCAGTACTTC.

V gene TRBV5-5 combines with J gene TRBJ2-1, with 8 positions matching TRBD1. V trimming: 5 bases; J trimming: 3 bases; junction bases outside the gene matches: 13. There are 17 residues in the CDR3. Looked up from germline, CDR1 is SGHKS and CDR2 is YYEKEE (reference sequence). Written as DNA, the CDR3 is TGTGCCAGCAGAGGCACCTTTCCGGGACAGGACTACAATGAGCAGTTCTTC. It encodes CASRGTFPGQDYNEQFF.

The chain uses TRBV29-1 and TRBJ2-1; TRBD2 matches at 12 bases. Trimming removed 6 bases from V and 7 bases from J; junction bases left unmatched: 13. Germline assignment: CDR1 SQVTM and CDR2 ANQGSEA. This CDR3 contains 16 residues. The CDR3 is CSVPTQLAGGWNEQFF. CDR3 coding DNA: TGCAGCGTCCCCACCCAACTAGCGGGAGGATGGAATGAGCAGTTCTTC.

The chain is built from TRBV7-6 and TRBJ2-7; D remains unclear. The CDR3 extends over 14 amino acids. CDR1 and CDR2 (germline): SGHVS, FNYEAQ. The V and J ends lost 5 bases and 2 bases respectively, with 13 bases between them. The chain's CDR3 is CASSPTPEAYEQYF. The CDR3 bases are TGTGCCAGCAGCCCTACACCTGAGGCCTACGAGCAGTACTTC.

The chain uses TRBV29-1 and TRBJ2-1; 11 bases are shared with TRBD1. CDR1 is SQVTM and CDR2 is ANQGSEA in the germline V gene. This CDR3 comprises 15 residues. V shed 3 bases and J 2 bases; nucleotides not matched to a gene: 3. The CDR3 region is CSVEDRGLTYNEQFF. The CDR3 DNA sequence: TGCAGCGTTGAGGACAGGGGGCTAACCTACAATGAGCAGTTCTTC.

This clonotype was detected a few times. The chain couples TRBV4-1 to TRBJ2-5; D unresolved. Trimming took 4 bases from V and 4 from J, leaving 10 bases between them. CDR1 and CDR2 from the germline V gene are MGHRA and YSYEKL. The CDR3 sequence is 13 residues long. CDR3 sequence (DNA): TGCGCCAGCAGCCCCACTATAGGAGAGACCCAGTACTTC. Amino acid sequence: CASSPTIGETQYF.

This chain joins TRBV27 and TRBJ1-2; the match to TRBD1 covers 8 bases. CDR1 is MNHEY and CDR2 is SMNVEV in the germline V gene (reference sequence). The CDR3 consists of 19 residues. V lost 5 bases to trimming and J lost 1 base; unmatched junction nucleotides: 18. CDR3 in DNA: TGTGCCAGCAGTCCGATTTTTGGACAGGGAGCGGGGAATAACTATGGCTACACCTTC. Its translation: CASSPIFGQGAGNNYGYTF.

The chain employs TRBV20-1 and TRBJ2-5; D perhaps matches TRBD2 (6 bases). The V and J ends lost 6 bases and 4 bases respectively, with 24 bases between them. CDR3 length equals 16 residues. CDR1 is DFQATT and CDR2 is SNEGSKA in the germline V gene (reference sequence). The CDR3 region has the DNA TGCAGTGCCCCGGTGGGACTCTCAAAACTGGGAGAGACCCAGTACTTC. It codes for CSAPVGLSKLGETQYF.

The V call is TRBV29-1, the J call TRBJ2-5; D gene uncertain. The CDR3 length is 12 residues. Trimming cost V 3 bases and J 10 bases, with 15 bases left between them. Germline values: CDR1 SQVTM, CDR2 ANQGSEA. CDR3: CSVDGVGPGQYF. The CDR3 nucleotides are TGCAGCGTTGACGGTGTAGGACCGGGCCAGTACTTC.

The V gene is TRBV7-9, the J gene TRBJ2-4; weak D call: TRBD2 (5 bases). CDR1 and CDR2 from the germline V gene are SEHNR and FQNEAQ (reference sequence). This CDR3 is 13 amino acids long. Trimming removed 3 bases from V and 8 bases from J, with 11 bases in between. In DNA, the CDR3 is TGTGCCAGCAGCTTTGGGATCGGGGACATTCAGTACTTC. Protein sequence: CASSFGIGDIQYF. Variable domain in full (rest from reference TRBV7-9 and TRBJ2-4): DTGVSQNPRHKITKRGQNVTFRCDPISEHNRLYWYRQTLGQGPEFLTYFQNEAQLEKSRLLSDRFSAERPKGSFSTLEIQRTEQGDSAMYLCASSFGIGDIQYFGAGTRLSVL.

This sequence joins TRBV5-1 and TRBJ2-3; maybe TRBD1 (6 bases). The CDR3 is made up of 16 amino acids. In germline, CDR1 is SGHRS, CDR2 YFSETQ. The V gene lost 7 bases and the J gene lost 5 bases, with 23 bases spanning the gap. CDR3 sequence: CASHDLGTPDGDTQYF. The CDR3 DNA sequence: TGCGCCAGCCACGACTTAGGGACACCCGACGGAGATACGCAGTATTTT.

This clonotype was observed a handful of times. The rearrangement uses TRBV5-1 and TRBJ2-7, with D possibly matching TRBD2 (6 bases). There are 14 residues in the CDR3. V lost 2 bases, J lost 3 bases, and 12 bases lay in between. Germline V gene data show CDR1 as SGHRS and CDR2 as YFSETQ. The CDR3 nucleotides read TGCGCCAGCAGCTTTTGGACGGGGGACTACGAGCAGTACTTC. It codes for CASSFWTGDYEQYF.